One sample yielded the 27 T cell receptor beta chains listed below, sequenced in a study of T cell clones after liver transplantation. The assay was immunoSEQ multiplex PCR, and TCRdb's table has in-frame clones only and misses some. The repertoire has approximately 100,000 clones, roughly four fifths of them found once; the top ten carry about 2.6%. This specimen consisted of CD4+ T cells from blood, obtained approximately 50 months after liver transplant. All receptors come from a human patient who received a liver transplant. Certain T cells may be donor cells from the graft.

The chain uses TRBV11-2 and TRBJ2-7; 7 bases are shared with TRBD1. The ends lost 3 bases at V and 5 bases at J; junction bases unmatched: 10. This CDR3 is 15 amino acids long. Per the germline V gene, CDR1 is SGHAT and CDR2 is FQNNGV. In DNA form, the CDR3 reads TGTGCCAGCAGCTTCCGCCGGCTAGGGGGCGACGAGCAGTACTTC. This codes for CASSFRRLGGDEQYF.

The chain couples TRBV28 to TRBJ2-5; D gene ambiguous. The germline gives CDR1 MDHEN, CDR2 SYDVKM. This CDR3 contains 11 residues. Trimming pared 5 bases from V and 7 bases from J, leaving 8 bases between. The CDR3 DNA follows: TGTGCCAGCAGTACCGACCGGACCCAGTACTTC. This encodes CASSTDRTQYF. Using reference TRBV28 and TRBJ2-5 for the parts outside the CDR3, the full variable domain is DVKVTQSSRYLVKRTGEKVFLECVQDMDHENMFWYRQDPGLGLRLIYFSYDVKMKEKGDIPEGYSVSREKKERFSLILESASTNQTSMYLCASSTDRTQYFGPGTRLLVL.

The chain joins TRBV6-5 to TRBJ1-2; no definite D call. Looked up from germline, CDR1 is MNHEY and CDR2 is SVGAGI. The CDR3 extends over 13 amino acids. V dropped 5 bases and J dropped 8 bases, with 15 bases sitting between them. CDR3 coding DNA: TGTGCCAGCAGTGTGGGCCCCCGGAGCGGCTACACCTTC. It is translated as CASSVGPRSGYTF.

The chain couples TRBV7-9 to TRBJ2-7; 7 nucleotides agree with TRBD1. Per the germline V gene, CDR1 is SEHNR and CDR2 is FQNEAQ (reference sequence). The junction had 18 bases not matched to a gene; V was cut back by 5 bases and J by 5 bases. CDR3 length: 17 amino acids. The CDR3 region is CASSPRGLGQLRDEQYF. The CDR3 DNA sequence: TGTGCCAGCAGCCCGAGAGGTTTGGGACAGCTCCGAGACGAGCAGTACTTC.

This clone was seen more than once but under ten times. The J gene is TRBJ1-6, the V gene TRBV5-8; D gene uncertain. CDR3 length equals 15 residues. Germline CDR1 and CDR2: SGHTS and YDEGEE. Trimming took 4 bases from V and 8 from J, leaving 16 bases between them. The CDR3 region is CASSPAGYADSPLHF. CDR3 DNA: TGTGCCAGCAGCCCGGCGGGCTATGCGGATTCACCCCTCCACTTT.

The chain is built from TRBV27 and TRBJ2-7; TRBD2 matches 11 bases. Germline CDR1 and CDR2: MNHEY and SMNVEV (reference sequence). There are 13 residues in the CDR3. V trimming: 9 bases; J trimming: 6 bases; junction bases outside the gene matches: 7. In DNA, the CDR3 is TGTGCCAGTCATAGCGGGAGGGCCCCCGAGCAGTACTTC. Its translation: CASHSGRAPEQYF.

This clone was picked up a small number of times. This chain joins TRBV4-2 and TRBJ1-5; 7 nucleotides match TRBD1. This CDR3 is built from 20 residues. V lost 1 base, J lost 0 bases, and 15 bases stayed unmatched. The germline V gene has CDR1 LGHNA and CDR2 YNFKEQ. CDR3 residues: CASSQVGDRGPHYSNQPQHF. CDR3 DNA sequence: TGTGCCAGCAGCCAAGTTGGGGACAGAGGACCCCATTATAGCAATCAGCCCCAGCATTTT.

The rearrangement joins TRBV5-1 to TRBJ1-6; a weak D match, TRBD1 (5 bases). The germline gives CDR1 SGHRS, CDR2 YFSETQ. The CDR3 consists of 16 residues. V was trimmed by 0 bases and J by 7 bases, leaving 14 bases between them. The CDR3 nucleotides are TGCGCCAGCAGCTTGGATGGGGGGGTAGAGAATTCACCCCTCCACTTT. It specifies CASSLDGGVENSPLHF.

The chain has TRBV4-1 and TRBJ2-1; TRBD1 aligns across 7 bases. In germline, CDR1 is MGHRA, CDR2 YSYEKL. Germline trimming cut 1 base from V and 8 bases from J; bases unmatched to any gene: 8. The CDR3 has 15 amino acids. For the CDR3, the DNA is TGCGCCAGCAGCCAAGGTCGAGGGGGCAAGGATGAGCAGTTCTTC. Protein product: CASSQGRGGKDEQFF.

The chain's CDR3 is CASSLTTGAYGYTF. In DNA, the CDR3 is TGTGCCAGCAGCTTAACGACAGGGGCCTATGGCTACACCTTC. The rearrangement uses TRBV7-2 and TRBJ1-2; the match to TRBD1 covers 8 bases. From germline, CDR1 is SGHTA and CDR2 FQGNSA. This CDR3 has 14 residues. After removal of 2 bases from V and 4 bases from J, the junction contained 3 bases not matched to a gene.

J is TRBJ2-7 and V is TRBV7-8, with 8 nucleotides matching TRBD1. With V trimmed by 5 bases and J by 3 bases, 9 bases remained unmatched. CDR1 and CDR2 from the germline V gene are SGHVS and FQNEAQ. There are 15 residues in the CDR3. The CDR3 DNA follows: TGTGCCAGCAGCCGCGGGACAGGTGGACTCTACGAGCAGTACTTC. As protein: CASSRGTGGLYEQYF.

The chain couples TRBV11-3 to TRBJ2-1; TRBD2 agrees at 14 bases. The CDR3 extends over 13 amino acids. V was pared by 8 bases and J by 8 bases, with 2 bases of the junction left unmatched. Per the germline V gene, CDR1 is SGHNT and CDR2 is YENEEA. The CDR3 here is CASGTSGGYEQFF. In DNA form, the CDR3 reads TGTGCCAGCGGGACTAGCGGGGGCTATGAGCAGTTCTTC.

V gene TRBV27 combines with J gene TRBJ1-5; 10 nucleotides agree with TRBD1. V was pared by 0 bases and J by 2 bases, with 7 bases of the junction left unmatched. CDR1 and CDR2 from the germline V gene are MNHEY and SMNVEV (reference sequence). This CDR3 contains 18 residues. The CDR3: CASSLSGQGIVGNQPQHF. The CDR3 DNA reads as TGTGCCAGCAGTTTATCGGGACAGGGGATAGTAGGCAATCAGCCCCAGCATTTT.

This clone was detected once. The chain joins TRBV18 to TRBJ1-2, with 8 bases fitting TRBD1. This CDR3 region has 15 residues. Germline V gene sequence: CDR1 KGHSH, CDR2 LQKENI. V shed 3 bases, J shed 4 bases, and the junction held 7 bases outside the gene matches. The CDR3 is CASSPPGQAVYGYTF. The CDR3 DNA is TGTGCCAGCTCACCTCCGGGACAGGCAGTCTATGGCTACACCTTC. The variable domain in full, completed from reference TRBV18 and TRBJ1-2, reads NAGVMQNPRHLVRRRGQEARLRCSPMKGHSHVYWYRQLPEEGLKFMVYLQKENIIDESGMPKERFSAEFPKEGPSILRIQQVVRGDSAAYFCASSPPGQAVYGYTFGSGTRLTVV.

This clone was observed once. The J gene is TRBJ1-4, the V gene TRBV6-6, with D perhaps matching TRBD1 (5 bases). V was trimmed by 2 bases and J by 3 bases, leaving 13 bases between them. Germline-derived CDR1 and CDR2 are MNHNY and SVGAGI (reference sequence). The CDR3 has 16 residues. In DNA, the CDR3 is TGTGCCAGCAGTTACCCCGGGGTGGGGGCTAATGAAAAACTGTTTTTT. It yields the protein CASSYPGVGANEKLFF.

The V gene is TRBV19, the J gene TRBJ2-2; D not resolved. This CDR3 spans 14 amino acids. The germline gives CDR1 LNHDA, CDR2 SQIVND (reference sequence). Trimming removed 7 bases at V and 6 bases at J, with 15 bases between. CDR3 sequence reads: CASIGPVSSGELFF. The DNA for the CDR3 is TGTGCCAGTATCGGCCCAGTGTCCTCCGGGGAGCTGTTTTTT.

The rearrangement uses TRBV4-2 and TRBJ1-1; possibly TRBD1 for D (5 bases). Germline values: CDR1 LGHNA, CDR2 YNFKEQ. This CDR3 has 17 amino acids. V was trimmed by 0 bases and J by 0 bases, leaving 14 bases between them. CDR3 nucleotide sequence: TGTGCCAGCAGCCAAGAACAGGTTGGGGGACTGAACACTGAAGCTTTCTTT. Amino acid sequence: CASSQEQVGGLNTEAFF.

The chain combines TRBV9 with TRBJ2-7; possibly TRBD1 for D (6 bases). This CDR3 region has 14 residues. V lost 4 bases, J lost 2 bases, and 13 bases lay in between. Looked up from germline, CDR1 is SGDLS and CDR2 is YYNGEE. The CDR3 here is CASSPWGQTYEQYF. The DNA of the CDR3 is TGTGCCAGCAGCCCGTGGGGACAAACCTACGAGCAGTACTTC.

Only a few counts were recorded for this clone. The chain is built from TRBV5-1 and TRBJ2-7; perhaps TRBD1 as D (6 bases). Trimming took 7 bases from V and 0 from J, leaving 17 bases between them. This CDR3 has 15 amino acids. The germline CDR1 and CDR2 sequences are SGHRS and YFSETQ. The CDR3 protein is CASGETGYGSYEQYF. The CDR3 DNA reads TGCGCCAGCGGGGAGACAGGCTATGGCTCCTACGAGCAGTACTTC.

The rearrangement uses TRBV29-1 and TRBJ2-5; 7 bases fit TRBD1. The CDR3 contains 12 residues. The germline V gene encodes CDR1 SQVTM and CDR2 ANQGSEA. The J segment lost 6 bases and the V segment lost 5 bases, leaving 6 bases of the junction unmatched. The CDR3 loop reads CSVRGGAQTQYF. The CDR3 DNA is TGCAGCGTTCGAGGGGGCGCGCAGACCCAGTACTTC.

The chain has TRBV9 and TRBJ2-1; 11 bases are shared with TRBD2. The V and J ends lost 1 base and 3 bases, in that order; junction bases with no gene match: 15. Looked up from germline, CDR1 is SGDLS and CDR2 is YYNGEE. The CDR3 extends over 20 amino acids. CDR3 loop: CASSVHDSGRAPIHYNEQFF. The CDR3, as DNA: TGTGCCAGCAGCGTACATGATAGCGGGAGGGCTCCAATACACTACAATGAGCAGTTCTTC.

This clone has more than one count but fewer than ten. The chain combines TRBV18 with TRBJ2-7, with D maybe TRBD2 (6 bases). The germline gives CDR1 KGHSH, CDR2 LQKENI. The CDR3 spans 16 residues. The V end was cut by 6 bases, the J end by 5 bases, with 23 bases between. CDR3 in amino acids: CASSSSQLGTSDEQYF. CDR3 DNA sequence: TGTGCCAGCTCTTCTTCGCAACTCGGGACTTCCGACGAGCAGTACTTC.

This clone was observed a handful of times. The chain joins TRBV28 to TRBJ2-7; tentatively, D is TRBD2 (5 bases). The CDR3 covers 15 residues. The V end was cut by 2 bases, the J end by 3 bases, with 14 bases between. From germline, CDR1 is MDHEN and CDR2 SYDVKM. The CDR3 DNA reads as TGTGCCAGCAGTTTACCGTTGTTCGGGAACTACGAGCAGTACTTC. It is translated as CASSLPLFGNYEQYF.

The chain links TRBV6-5 to TRBJ1-2; no clear D. Germline CDR1 reads MNHEY; CDR2 reads SVGAGI. V lost 0 bases and J lost 7, with 15 bases in between. The CDR3 totals 15 residues. CDR3 protein: CASSYSSSVSGGYTF. DNA of the CDR3: TGTGCCAGCAGTTACTCGTCTTCTGTCTCCGGTGGCTACACCTTC.

This chain links TRBV19 with TRBJ1-5, with unresolved D. The germline V and J ends were trimmed by 0 bases and 9 bases, with 15 bases remaining between them. Germline CDR1 LNHDA, CDR2 SQIVND (reference sequence). The CDR3 sequence is 15 residues long. DNA for the CDR3: TGTGCCAGTAGTATAGATGAGGGCTGGGCCGGGCCCCAGCATTTT. Amino acids: CASSIDEGWAGPQHF.

This clone appeared a single time. The chain uses TRBV2 and TRBJ2-1, with 11 bases fitting TRBD2. This CDR3 contains 16 residues. The trim removed 3 bases at V and 2 bases at J, leaving 3 bases unmatched. Germline loops: CDR1 SNHLY, CDR2 FYNNEI. The CDR3 region has the DNA TGTGCCAGCAGTGACAGGGGACTAGCGGCCTACAATGAGCAGTTCTTC. Protein: CASSDRGLAAYNEQFF.

This rearrangement joins TRBV6-1 to TRBJ1-2; perhaps TRBD1 as D (5 bases). The germline V and J ends were trimmed by 7 bases and 4 bases, with 13 bases remaining between them. From germline, CDR1 is MNHNS and CDR2 SASEGT. This CDR3 is 13 amino acids long. The CDR3 protein is CASIKTAGYGYTF. CDR3 nucleotides: TGTGCCAGCATTAAGACAGCGGGCTATGGCTACACCTTC.